The entry below describes one TCR beta chain. Its antigen remains unidentified. Tumor samples were taken before definitive surgery or chemotherapy. This entry is derived from a study of high-grade serous ovarian cancer treatment subgroups. V lost 3 bases and J lost 2, with 14 bases in between. Germline assignment: CDR1 SQVTM and CDR2 ANQGSEA. The length of the CDR3 is 14 residues. The data were produced by immunoSEQ multiplex PCR, yet TCRdb's version contains in-frame clones alone and is incomplete. The data hold roughly 4,600 clones, with about 72% observed a single time. Study-wide points: Tumors within one patient showed repertoire similarity of about 0.1 to 0.8. Spatial context was lost because tumors were sequenced in bulk.

The sequence was obtained from a human donor with high-grade serous ovarian cancer. The chain joins TRBV29-1 to TRBJ2-7; D not resolved. Sequencing was performed on tumor tissue. CDR3 protein: CSVELPTAPYEQYF. Here the CDR3 DNA reads TGCAGCGTTGAGTTACCAACCGCACCCTACGAGCAGTACTTC.